This TCR beta chain is drawn from a study of control samples from healthy donors and cancer patients. With 2 bases clipped from V and 2 bases from J, the junction kept 11 bases outside the gene matches. Germline values: CDR1 LNHNV, CDR2 YYDKDF (reference sequence). This CDR3 has 17 residues. Assay: immunoSEQ multiplex PCR; the TCRdb copy retains only in-frame clones and omits some. In the table there are about 95,000 clones, around 90% of which are singletons. The chain has TRBV15 and TRBJ2-5, with 7 bases aligning to TRBD2. Sequenced: blood. This clonotype originated in a woman aged 70-85 years in good health. The CDR3 is CATSRIKRDYGQETQYF. The CDR3 nucleotides are TGTGCCACCAGCAGAATAAAACGGGACTATGGACAAGAGACCCAGTACTTC.